This TCR beta chain was identified during a study of OX40 agonist ivuxolimab in advanced cancers. Only in-frame clones appear in the TCRdb table, and some are missing; sequencing was by immunoSEQ multiplex PCR. The data hold some 43,000 clones, with around nine tenths observed a single time. Per germline, CDR1 MNHNS and CDR2 SASEGT. The CDR3 length is 15 residues. Trimming took 6 bases from V and 0 from J; bases not matched to a gene: 5. The sequence was collected from an adult with an advanced solid tumor such as melanoma, head and neck, liver or kidney cancer. The specimen was CD4+ or CD8+ T cells sorted from blood, collected in a trial of the OX40 agonist ivuxolimab. The genes are TRBV6-1 and TRBJ1-5; 7 bases align to TRBD1. The CDR3 loop reads CASSDTGVSNQPQHF. Written as DNA, the CDR3 is TGTGCCAGCAGCGACACAGGGGTTAGCAATCAGCCCCAGCATTTT.